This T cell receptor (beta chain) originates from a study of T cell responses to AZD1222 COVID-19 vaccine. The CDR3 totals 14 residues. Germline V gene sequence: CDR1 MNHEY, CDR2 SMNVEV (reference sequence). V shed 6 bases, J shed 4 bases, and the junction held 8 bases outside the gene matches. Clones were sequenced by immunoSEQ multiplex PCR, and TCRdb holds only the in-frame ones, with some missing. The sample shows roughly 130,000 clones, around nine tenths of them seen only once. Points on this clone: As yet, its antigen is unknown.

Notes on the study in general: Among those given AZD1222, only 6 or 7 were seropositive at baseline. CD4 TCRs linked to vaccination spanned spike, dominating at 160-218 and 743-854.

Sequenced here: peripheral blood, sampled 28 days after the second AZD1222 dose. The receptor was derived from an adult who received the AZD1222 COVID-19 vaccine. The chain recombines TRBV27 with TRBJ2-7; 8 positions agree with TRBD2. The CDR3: CASRPGLVSYEQYF. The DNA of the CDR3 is TGTGCCAGCAGGCCGGGACTAGTTAGTTACGAGCAGTACTTC.